This T cell receptor (beta chain) was identified during a study of blood T cells in healthy people across ages. Then a second PCR, running roughly 6 to 11 cycles, was carried out with a sample-barcoded 5' primer and a J-beta primer mix. TCRdb re-derived calls from the 5' RACE reads in MiXCR, one entry per CDR3 protein. The table has about 2 million distinct CDR3 sequences, 49% seen once. This clonotype has only a few counts. The sample was blood. This clonotype was sampled from a woman aged 40 to 55 in good health.

CDR3: CASSLYRSRYEQYF. CDR3 bases: TGTGCCAGCAGCTTGTACCGTAGCCGGTACGAGCAGTACTTC. The rearrangement joins TRBV5-4 to TRBJ2-7; D is ambiguous. This CDR3 is 14 amino acids long. Germline CDR1 SGHNT, CDR2 YYREEE (reference sequence). Between the trimmed V and J ends, which lost 1 base and 4 bases, there was a span of 12 bases.